This T cell receptor beta chain was obtained from a study of radiation and T cells in renal cell carcinoma. Time point indicated: blood 2 weeks post-SBRT. Treatment here: 15 Gy SBRT to primary tumor, nephrectomy 4 weeks later. Broader study findings: Top tumor clonotypes rose in blood 2 weeks post-radiation, then contracted.

This clone has a single count. Its target is unknown. TCRdb's table, derived via immunoSEQ multiplex PCR, lists solely in-frame clones and lacks some. The data show 100,000 to 150,000 clones, with over 75% seen just once and about 5.3% held by the top ten. The ends were cut back, 5 bases at V and 6 bases at J, with 11 bases in the middle. The CDR3 sequence is 13 residues long. Germline V CDR1 and CDR2: SGHTA, FQGTGA. Here the sequenced sample was blood, taken from a patient whose treatment included radiotherapy and nephrectomy. This clonotype was sampled from a middle-aged man with renal cell carcinoma. The chain is built from TRBV7-3 and TRBJ2-1; D might be TRBD2 (6 bases). Written as DNA, the CDR3 is TGTGCCAGCAGCGCCGGACTATTCAATGAGCAGTTCTTC. This codes for CASSAGLFNEQFF.